Below, 7 T cell receptor beta chains from the same sample are listed, as sequenced in a study of blood T cell repertoires in COVID-19. Libraries were prepared by immunoSEQ multiplex PCR; TCRdb keeps only in-frame clonotypes and omits some of them. Altogether fewer than 350,000 clones are present, approximately 88% being singletons, with the ten largest covering approximately 9.3%. The sequenced material came from peripheral blood. Receptor source: a man aged 30 to 45 with COVID-19, enrolled during active disease.

The chain combines TRBV7-9 with TRBJ1-5; TRBD1 aligns across 8 bases. Germline CDR1 reads SEHNR; CDR2 reads FQNEAQ (reference sequence). V lost 4 bases and J lost 7; bases outside the gene matches: 12. The CDR3 runs 16 residues. In DNA, the CDR3 is TGTGCCAGCAGCTCATTGGACAGGGAGGTAGGGCAGCCCCAGCATTTT. It specifies CASSSLDREVGQPQHF.

The DNA for the CDR3 is TGTGCCAGCAGTTTCTCAGGGGGCTCCTACAATGAGCAGTTCTTC. It translates to CASSFSGGSYNEQFF. The chain couples TRBV28 to TRBJ2-1, with 7 bases fitting TRBD1. This CDR3 has 15 residues. Germline lookup yields CDR1 MDHEN and CDR2 SYDVKM. After removal of 3 bases from V and 0 bases from J, the junction contained 2 bases not matched to a gene.

V is TRBV7-2 and J is TRBJ2-2; 8 bases fit TRBD2. J gave up 0 bases and V 5 bases, and 5 bases lay outside the gene matches. The length of the CDR3 is 16 residues. Germline loops: CDR1 SGHTA, CDR2 FQGNSA. This chain's CDR3 is CASSATSGANTGELFF. CDR3 sequence (DNA): TGTGCCAGCAGCGCTACTAGCGGCGCGAACACCGGGGAGCTGTTTTTT.

This chain links TRBV10-3 with TRBJ2-1; the match to TRBD2 covers 11 bases. The CDR3 runs 16 residues. The ends lost 4 bases at V and 0 bases at J; junction bases unmatched: 2. Per the germline V gene, CDR1 is ENHRY and CDR2 is SYGVKD. The CDR3 DNA is TGTGCCATCAGTGTCCTAGCGGGGGGCTCCTACAATGAGCAGTTCTTC. Its translation: CAISVLAGGSYNEQFF.

In this sample, this clone turned up once. This chain's CDR3 is CASSQGQTHSGNTIYF. CDR3 nucleotide sequence: TGTGCCAGCTCACAGGGACAGACTCACTCTGGAAACACCATATATTTT. The chain links TRBV18 to TRBJ1-3; 7 nucleotides line up with TRBD1. The ends lost 4 bases at V and 0 bases at J; junction bases unmatched: 6. The germline V gene has CDR1 KGHSH and CDR2 LQKENI. CDR3 length: 16 amino acids.

The chain combines TRBV5-6 with TRBJ1-2, with D possibly matching TRBD1 (6 bases). The CDR3 covers 14 residues. The V and J ends lost 4 bases and 7 bases respectively, with 17 bases between them. Germline values: CDR1 SGHDT, CDR2 YYEEEE. The CDR3 is CASSDTQGGGGYTF. CDR3 DNA: TGTGCCAGCAGCGATACACAGGGCGGGGGTGGCTACACCTTC.

The chain links TRBV7-9 to TRBJ2-1; 8 nucleotides align to TRBD1. Looked up from germline, CDR1 is SEHNR and CDR2 is FQNEAQ (reference sequence). The CDR3 length is 14 residues. Unmatched junction bases numbered 4, after V lost 4 bases and J lost 5 bases. The CDR3 DNA is TGTGCCAGCAGCTCTTGGACAGGGAACAATGAGCAGTTCTTC. Translation: CASSSWTGNNEQFF.